This T cell receptor (beta chain) was observed in a study of Ad26.COV2.S vaccination and SARS-CoV-2 variants. Study-wide context: Ad26.COV2.S, an intramuscular injection, was given once or twice 56 days apart. Regarding the study as a whole: The authors reported substantial breadth in spike-specific CD8+ and CD4+ T cell responses after vaccination. Greater spike-specific TCR breadth was seen in vaccine recipients than in placebo recipients.

Notes on this clone: Its antigen remains unknown.

Assay: immunoSEQ multiplex PCR; the TCRdb copy retains only in-frame clones and omits some. Of approximately 350,000 clones in the sample, around 87% were seen once. Per the germline V gene, CDR1 is GTSNPN and CDR2 is SVGIG (reference sequence). The CDR3 has 12 amino acids. J was trimmed by 7 bases and V by 8 bases; bases with no gene match: 7. Regarding treatment: 15 to 20 received Ad26.COV2.S at low or high dose, single or two shots; roughly five received placebo; per-sample allocation not given. Samples were taken on day 63 after the first vaccine or placebo injection. The J gene is TRBJ2-4, the V gene TRBV30, with TRBD1 matching over 8 bases. Sample: peripheral blood, taken in a trial of Ad26.COV2.S vaccine versus placebo. The clonotype originates from a person between 18 and 65 years old who received the Ad26.COV2.S COVID-19 vaccine or a placebo. Here the CDR3 DNA reads TGTGCCGGAGGACAGGGACTTAACATTCAGTACTTC. It is translated as CAGGQGLNIQYF.